The TCR beta chain described here comes from a study of cytomegalovirus exposure and HLA in healthy donors. Turning to the study itself: In terms of ancestry, the Caucasian-associated cluster contained 75% to 85% of the approximately 420 genotyped donors.

With 60 Vbeta and 13 Jbeta primers, the PCR was carried out. Method: immunoSEQ multiplex PCR; TCRdb's copy keeps in-frame clones and lacks some. Seen here are around 100,000 clones, 60% to 80% observed once, and the top ten hold roughly 20%. The sequencing input was PBMCs. This receptor was taken from a woman aged 55 to 70 in good health and CMV-seropositive.

CDR3 bases: TGTGCCAGCAGCATTGACAGAAGAGATACGCAGTATTTT. Translated, it gives CASSIDRRDTQYF. This chain joins TRBV7-8 and TRBJ2-3; TRBD1 is a possible D gene (5 bases). The V and J ends lost 5 bases and 5 bases respectively, with 11 bases between them. This CDR3 has 13 residues. Looked up from germline, CDR1 is SGHVS and CDR2 is FQNEAQ.